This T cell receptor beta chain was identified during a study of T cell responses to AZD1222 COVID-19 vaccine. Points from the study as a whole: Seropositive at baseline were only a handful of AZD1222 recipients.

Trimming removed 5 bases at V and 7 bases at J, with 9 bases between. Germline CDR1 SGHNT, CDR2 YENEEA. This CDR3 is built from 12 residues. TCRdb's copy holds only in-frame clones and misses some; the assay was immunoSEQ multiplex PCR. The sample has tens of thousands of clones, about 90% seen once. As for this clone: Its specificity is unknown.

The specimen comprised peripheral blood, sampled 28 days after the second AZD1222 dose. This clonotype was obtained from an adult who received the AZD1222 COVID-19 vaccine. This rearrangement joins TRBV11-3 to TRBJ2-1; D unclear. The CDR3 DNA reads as TGTGCCAGCAGCCCTTCTGTGAATGAGCAGTTCTTC. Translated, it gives CASSPSVNEQFF.